The present entry profiles one T cell receptor (beta chain) with its context. The data belong to a study of shared T cell receptors in the human thymus. Clones were sequenced by immunoSEQ multiplex PCR, and TCRdb holds only the in-frame ones, with some missing. The sample has approximately 760,000 clones; approximately 83% are singletons. The CDR3 is 11 amino acids. V lost 4 bases, J lost 3 bases, and 6 bases lay in between. CDR1 SQVTM and CDR2 ANQGSEA come from the germline V gene. The same data also contributed to another study, on human thymus T cells. That work contributes: The thymus tissue came from resections taken during corrective heart surgery.

The chain employs TRBV29-1 and TRBJ2-5; no reliable D call. Sequenced: thymocytes. The TCR sequence derives from a girl younger than two with a congenital heart defect. In nucleotides, the CDR3 is TGCAGCGTTGGTTATAAAGAGACCCAGTACTTC. Residues: CSVGYKETQYF.